Presented here are 18 T cell receptor beta chains from one specimen sequenced in a study of prognosis after radiotherapy for stage I lung cancer. Genomic DNA provided the template from which TCR beta CDR3 was amplified by two-round multiplex PCR. Every TRBV and TRBJ gene had its own specific primer in first-round PCR. Via MiXCR, TCRdb re-called the multiplex PCR reads, giving one row per CDR3 protein. The repertoire holds 25,000 to 35,000 distinct CDR3 sequences, with under 60% as singletons. Sequencing used PBMCs, obtained before or after stereotactic body radiation therapy (not recorded which). These receptors all come from a donor aged 50 or older with non-small cell lung cancer.

In its sample, this clonotype was seen many times. The V call is TRBV18, the J call TRBJ2-7, with TRBD2 matching over 7 bases. This CDR3 has 19 residues. Germline V gives CDR1 KGHSH, CDR2 LQKENI. V lost 5 bases to trimming and J lost 5 bases; unmatched junction nucleotides: 24. The CDR3 coding sequence is TGTGCCAGCTCAGCGCAGACTCTAGCGGCGATATTTCCTGGGGACGAGCAGTACTTC. Amino acids: CASSAQTLAAIFPGDEQYF.

The CDR3 bases are TGTGCCAGCATGCCCGGGCAAGCCTCCTTTGGTGAGCAGTTCTTC. This sequence encodes CASMPGQASFGEQFF. The chain uses TRBV6-1 and TRBJ2-1; no reliable D call. V shed 7 bases and J shed 9 bases, with 22 bases lying between them. CDR1 and CDR2 (germline): MNHNS, SASEGT. CDR3 length: 15 residues.

The rearrangement joins TRBV11-3 to TRBJ2-3; 7 bases are shared with TRBD1. Germline V gives CDR1 SGHNT, CDR2 YENEEA. The V gene end was trimmed by 2 bases and the J gene end by 2 bases; junction bases not matched to a gene: 10. This CDR3 is 17 amino acids long. Written as DNA, the CDR3 is TGTGCCAGCAGCTTATCGGGACAGAAAAAACACACAGATACGCAGTATTTT. This encodes CASSLSGQKKHTDTQYF.

This clonotype has at least ten counts. Written as DNA, the CDR3 is TGTGCCAGCTCACCCCCAGTTGAGACCTACAATGAGCAGTTCTTC. As protein: CASSPPVETYNEQFF. V gene TRBV18 combines with J gene TRBJ2-1; D call uncertain. The CDR3 extends over 15 amino acids. Germline CDR1 reads KGHSH; CDR2 reads LQKENI. Trimming took off 3 bases at V and 2 bases at J, with 11 bases between the two ends.

In this sample, this clonotype turned up many times. The chain joins TRBV7-8 to TRBJ1-4, with a possible D match to TRBD1 (5 bases). The CDR3 runs 14 residues. Germline V gene data show CDR1 as SGHVS and CDR2 as FQNEAQ. Trimming cost V 1 base and J 7 bases, with 10 bases left between them. CDR3 DNA: TGTGCCAGCAGCTTAGGGGGACTCGGTGAAAAACTGTTTTTT. It translates to CASSLGGLGEKLFF.

The sample holds many counts of this clonotype. The rearrangement joins TRBV7-8 to TRBJ2-6, with D hard to call. V lost 6 bases and J lost 4, with 10 bases in between. Per germline, CDR1 SGHVS and CDR2 FQNEAQ. CDR3 length: 14 residues. CDR3 DNA: TGTGCCAGCAGAGCAGGAGCCGGGGCCAACGTCCTGACTTTC. Translated: CASRAGAGANVLTF. Based on the CDR3 plus reference TRBV7-8 and TRBJ2-6, the full variable domain is GAGVSQSPRYKVAKRGQDVALRCDPISGHVSLFWYQQALGQGPEFLTYFQNEAQLDKSGLPSDRFFAERPEGSVSTLKIQRTQQEDSAVYLCASRAGAGANVLTFGAGSRLTVL.

About this clonotype itself: A far more abundant clone sits one base away, making this likely a read error. Here the CDR3 reads CASSSQTGGTSYEQYF. In DNA, the CDR3 is TGTGCCAGCAGCTCGCAAACAGGGGGAACCTCCTACGAGCAGTACTTC. The genes are TRBV7-8 and TRBJ2-7, with 8 bases matching TRBD1. Germline V gene sequence: CDR1 SGHVS, CDR2 FQNEAQ. CDR3 length: 16 residues. V gave up 4 bases and J gave up 0 bases; unmatched junction bases: 8.

By share, this clonotype ranks as medium-sized. The chain links TRBV6-1 to TRBJ1-6; D is unclear. The CDR3 has 17 amino acids. The V end lost 8 bases, the J end lost 7 bases, and 24 bases lay between the germline ends. The germline CDR1 and CDR2 sequences are MNHNS and SASEGT. The CDR3 region is CASRAASGILSNSPLHF. CDR3 DNA sequence: TGTGCCAGCCGCGCCGCCTCCGGGATTCTCTCCAATTCACCCCTCCACTTT.

This clonotype ranks as medium-sized. The DNA for the CDR3 is TGCGCCAGCAGCCAAGACCGAGAGTCCTACGAGCAGTACTTC. It codes for CASSQDRESYEQYF. This chain connects TRBV4-3 to TRBJ2-7; D gene unclear. V lost 0 bases and J lost 1, with 7 bases in between. The germline V gene has CDR1 LGHNA and CDR2 YSLEER. This CDR3 has 14 residues.

This clonotype is labeled as medium-sized. V usage is TRBV27 and J usage is TRBJ2-7, with D perhaps given as TRBD1 or TRBD2 (5 bases each). The CDR3 runs 15 residues. Trimming pared 8 bases from V and 2 bases from J, leaving 19 bases between. CDR1 and CDR2 (germline): MNHEY, SMNVEV (reference sequence). CDR3 sequence: CASGPPRGRTYEQYF. In DNA, the CDR3 is TGTGCCAGCGGCCCTCCCCGGGGACGGACCTACGAGCAGTACTTC.

The chain combines TRBV9 with TRBJ1-2, with D maybe TRBD1 (5 bases). Trimming stripped 5 bases from V and 3 bases from J, with 23 bases between. The CDR3 has 17 residues. Germline V gene lookup returns CDR1 SGDLS and CDR2 YYNGEE. The DNA for the CDR3 is TGTGCCAGCAGTGCTCCCGGGACGCCCTTTACGGACTATGGCTACACCTTC. Translated: CASSAPGTPFTDYGYTF.

This clonotype has a count of ten or more. The rearrangement links TRBV4-3 to TRBJ1-4; D gene ambiguous. Germline assignment: CDR1 LGHNA and CDR2 YSLEER. Trimming stripped 0 bases from V and 5 bases from J, with 10 bases between. The CDR3 covers 15 residues. The CDR3 DNA reads TGCGCCAGCAGCCAAGATCCGCAGGAGAATGAAAAACTGTTTTTT. Translating it yields CASSQDPQENEKLFF.

There are many counts of this clonotype. The chain has TRBV10-3 and TRBJ2-1, with 8 positions matching TRBD2. CDR1 ENHRY and CDR2 SYGVKD come from the germline V gene. V was clipped by 6 bases and J by 9 bases; unmatched bases: 13. This CDR3 spans 15 amino acids. Here the CDR3 DNA reads TGTGCCATCAGGCCGGGACTAGTCGGCGTATCTGAGCAGTTCTTC. Its protein product is CAIRPGLVGVSEQFF.

This clonotype was picked up many times. The chain couples TRBV4-3 to TRBJ2-3; 12 positions agree with TRBD2. CDR1 LGHNA and CDR2 YSLEER come from the germline V gene. The CDR3 is made up of 17 amino acids. V shed 3 bases and J 2 bases; nucleotides not matched to a gene: 6. The CDR3 loop is CASSHQLAGGFTDTQYF. CDR3 bases: TGCGCCAGCAGCCACCAACTAGCGGGAGGCTTCACAGATACGCAGTATTTT.

J is TRBJ1-1 and V is TRBV6-2 or TRBV6-3; D perhaps matches TRBD1 (6 bases). From germline, CDR1 is MNHEY and CDR2 SVGEGT. V was shortened by 6 bases and J by 0 bases, with 11 bases between the two germline ends. The CDR3 sequence is 14 residues long. CDR3 sequence reads: CASRGTTMNTEAFF. CDR3 DNA sequence: TGTGCCAGCAGGGGGACAACCATGAACACTGAAGCTTTCTTT.

On this clonotype itself: Compared with germline, one end of the junction differs, possibly owing to a read error. This sequence joins TRBV6-4 and TRBJ2-2; D may be TRBD1 (6 bases). The CDR3 covers 14 residues. Germline CDR1 MRHNA, CDR2 SNTAGT. The CDR3 sequence is CASKVGRDTWELFF. Written as DNA, the CDR3 is TGTGCCAGCAAAGTCGGCAGGGACACCTGGGAGCTGTTTTTT.

This clonotype was detected only once. A read error is likely here: a far larger clone is one base away. The chain combines TRBV7-9 with TRBJ1-6; D not resolved. The V end was cut by 3 bases, the J end by 5 bases, with 8 bases between. The CDR3 extends over 14 amino acids. The germline gives CDR1 SEHNR, CDR2 FQNEAQ (reference sequence). CDR3 sequence reads: CASSFGQHNSPLHF. The CDR3 nucleotides are TGTGCCAGCAGCTTCGGGCAGCATAATTCACCCCTCCACTTT. The entire variable domain, with the rest obtained from reference TRBV7-9 and TRBJ1-6, is as follows: DTGVSQNPRHKITKRGQNVTFRCDPISEHNRLYWYRQTLGQGPEFLTYFQNEAQLEKSRLLSDRFSAERPKGSFSTLEIQRTEQGDSAMYLCASSFGQHNSPLHFGNGTRLTVT.

The rearrangement links TRBV30 to TRBJ2-7; the D is unclear. V was trimmed by 5 bases and J by 4 bases, leaving 9 bases between them. The germline CDR1 and CDR2 sequences are GTSNPN and SVGIG (reference sequence). The CDR3 covers 11 residues. The CDR3 DNA sequence: TGTGCCTGGGAGACTTGTTACGAGCAGTACTTC. Its protein product is CAWETCYEQYF.